One TCR beta chain is described in this entry. These data are taken from a study of blood T cell repertoires in COVID-19. Repertoires were generated with immunoSEQ multiplex PCR, while TCRdb's copy carries only in-frame clones and drops some. The sample records about 87,000 clones, around 84% being singletons. Germline CDR1 and CDR2: SGHTA and FQGNSA. V gave up 6 bases and J gave up 2 bases; unmatched junction bases: 8. The CDR3 consists of 15 residues. The chain is built from TRBV7-2 and TRBJ2-5, with 8 bases fitting TRBD1. The sequence came from a man aged 40-50 years with acute or convalescent COVID-19. The sample was peripheral blood. CDR3 protein: CASRPRDRGQETQYF. The CDR3 DNA reads TGTGCCAGCAGACCTCGAGACAGGGGACAAGAGACCCAGTACTTC.